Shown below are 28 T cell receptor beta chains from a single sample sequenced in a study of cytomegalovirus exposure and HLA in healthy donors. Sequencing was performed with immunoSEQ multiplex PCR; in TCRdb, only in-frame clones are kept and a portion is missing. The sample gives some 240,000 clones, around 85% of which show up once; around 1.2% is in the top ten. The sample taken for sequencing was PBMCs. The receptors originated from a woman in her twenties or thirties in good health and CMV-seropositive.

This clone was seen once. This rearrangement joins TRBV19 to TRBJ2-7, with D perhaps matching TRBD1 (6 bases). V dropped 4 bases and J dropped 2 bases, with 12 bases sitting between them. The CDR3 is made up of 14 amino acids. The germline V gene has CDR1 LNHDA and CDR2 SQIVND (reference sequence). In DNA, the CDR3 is TGTGCCAGTAGTAAGGTGCAGGGGACCTACGAGCAGTACTTC. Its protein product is CASSKVQGTYEQYF.

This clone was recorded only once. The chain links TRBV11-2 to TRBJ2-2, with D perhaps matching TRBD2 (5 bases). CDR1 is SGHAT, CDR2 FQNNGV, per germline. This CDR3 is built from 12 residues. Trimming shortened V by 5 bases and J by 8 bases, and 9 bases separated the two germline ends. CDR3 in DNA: TGTGCCAGCAGCCAACCGGGGGGGGAGCTGTTTTTT. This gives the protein CASSQPGGELFF.

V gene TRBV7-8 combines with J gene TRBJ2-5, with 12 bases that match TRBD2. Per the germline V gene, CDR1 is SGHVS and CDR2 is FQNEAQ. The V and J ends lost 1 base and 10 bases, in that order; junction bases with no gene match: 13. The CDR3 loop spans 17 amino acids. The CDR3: CASSLEGPTSGSRDQYF. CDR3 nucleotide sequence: TGTGCCAGCAGCTTAGAGGGCCCGACTAGCGGGAGCAGGGACCAGTACTTC.

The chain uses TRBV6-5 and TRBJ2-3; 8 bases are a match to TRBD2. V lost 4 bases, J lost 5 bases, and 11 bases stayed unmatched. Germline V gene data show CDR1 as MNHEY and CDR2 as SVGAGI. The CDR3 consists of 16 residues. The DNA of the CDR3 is TGTGCCAGCAGTTCACTAGCGGCCCAAGAAGTAGATACGCAGTATTTT. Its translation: CASSSLAAQEVDTQYF.

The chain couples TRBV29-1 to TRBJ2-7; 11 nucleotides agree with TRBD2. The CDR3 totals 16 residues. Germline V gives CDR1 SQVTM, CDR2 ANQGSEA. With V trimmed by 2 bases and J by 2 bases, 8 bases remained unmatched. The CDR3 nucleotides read TGCAGCGTTGAACCCGGTACTAGCGGGAGTCCCTACGAGCAGTACTTC. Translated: CSVEPGTSGSPYEQYF.

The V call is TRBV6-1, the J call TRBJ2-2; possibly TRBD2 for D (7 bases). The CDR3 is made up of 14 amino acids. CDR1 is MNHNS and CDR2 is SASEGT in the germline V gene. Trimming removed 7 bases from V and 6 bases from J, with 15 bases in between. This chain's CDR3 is CASTVEGGAGELFF. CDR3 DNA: TGTGCCAGCACTGTGGAGGGGGGGGCCGGGGAGCTGTTTTTT.

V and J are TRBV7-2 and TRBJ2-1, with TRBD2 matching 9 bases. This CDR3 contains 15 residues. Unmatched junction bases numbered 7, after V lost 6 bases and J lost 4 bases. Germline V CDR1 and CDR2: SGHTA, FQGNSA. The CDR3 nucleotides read TGTGCCAGCAGTTTACTAGCGGGCAATTACAATGAGCAGTTCTTC. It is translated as CASSLLAGNYNEQFF.

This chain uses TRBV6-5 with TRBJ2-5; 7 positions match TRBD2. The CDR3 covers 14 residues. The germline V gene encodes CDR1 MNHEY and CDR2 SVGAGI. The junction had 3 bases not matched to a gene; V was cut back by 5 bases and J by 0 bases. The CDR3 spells CASSGGLYQETQYF. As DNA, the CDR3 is TGTGCCAGCAGTGGGGGACTATACCAAGAGACCCAGTACTTC.

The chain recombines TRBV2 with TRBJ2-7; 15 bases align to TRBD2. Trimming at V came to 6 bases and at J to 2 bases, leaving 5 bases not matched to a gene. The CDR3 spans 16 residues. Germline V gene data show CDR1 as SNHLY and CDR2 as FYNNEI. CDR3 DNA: TGTGCCAGCAGCGGACTAGCGGGAGGGTACCCCTACGAGCAGTACTTC. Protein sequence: CASSGLAGGYPYEQYF.

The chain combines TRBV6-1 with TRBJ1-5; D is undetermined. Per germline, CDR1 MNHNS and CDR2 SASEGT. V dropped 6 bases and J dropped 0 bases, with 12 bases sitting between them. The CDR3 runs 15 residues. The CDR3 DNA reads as TGTGCCAGCAGAGCCACAGTAAATAGCAATCAGCCCCAGCATTTT. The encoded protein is CASRATVNSNQPQHF.

CDR3 DNA: TGCGCCAGTAGTTCTGTAGCGGTCACTAGCACAGATACGCAGTATTTT. Its protein product is CASSSVAVTSTDTQYF. The J gene is TRBJ2-3, the V gene TRBV5-1; D is possibly TRBD2 (6 bases). The CDR3 is 16 amino acids. Germline V gene sequence: CDR1 SGHRS, CDR2 YFSETQ. V was shortened by 8 bases and J by 0 bases, with 19 bases between the two germline ends.

The chain's CDR3 is CSVPAPPGQGAYGYTF. DNA for the CDR3: TGCAGCGTCCCAGCCCCTCCGGGACAGGGGGCCTATGGCTACACCTTC. The J gene is TRBJ1-2, the V gene TRBV29-1, with 12 bases matching TRBD1. V shed 6 bases, J shed 4 bases, and the junction held 12 bases outside the gene matches. The CDR3 contains 16 residues. Germline CDR1 reads SQVTM; CDR2 reads ANQGSEA.

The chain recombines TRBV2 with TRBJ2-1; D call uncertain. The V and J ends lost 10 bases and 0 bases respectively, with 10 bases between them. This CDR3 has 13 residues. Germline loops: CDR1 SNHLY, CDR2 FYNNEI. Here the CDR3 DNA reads TGTGCCACTGAGAAGAGCTCCTACAATGAGCAGTTCTTC. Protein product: CATEKSSYNEQFF.

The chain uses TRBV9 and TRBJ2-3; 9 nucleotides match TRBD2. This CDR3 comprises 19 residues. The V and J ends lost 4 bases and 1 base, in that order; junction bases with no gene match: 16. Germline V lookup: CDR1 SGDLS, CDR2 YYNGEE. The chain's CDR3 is CASSPDPGLADAGTDTQYF. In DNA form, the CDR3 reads TGTGCCAGCAGCCCAGACCCGGGACTAGCCGACGCAGGCACAGATACGCAGTATTTT.

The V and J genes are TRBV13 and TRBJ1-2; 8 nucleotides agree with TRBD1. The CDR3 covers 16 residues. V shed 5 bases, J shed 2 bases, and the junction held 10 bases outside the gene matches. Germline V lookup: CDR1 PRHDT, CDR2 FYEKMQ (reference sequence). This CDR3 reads CASSHGDRRLNYGYTF. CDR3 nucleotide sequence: TGTGCCAGCAGCCACGGGGACAGGCGCCTCAACTATGGCTACACCTTC.

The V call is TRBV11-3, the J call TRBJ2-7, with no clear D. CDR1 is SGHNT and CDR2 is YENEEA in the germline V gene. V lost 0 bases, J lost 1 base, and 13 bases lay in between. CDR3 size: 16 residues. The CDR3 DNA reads TGTGCCAGCAGCTTAGATCGCGCGCGGAATTCCTACGAGCAGTACTTC. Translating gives CASSLDRARNSYEQYF.

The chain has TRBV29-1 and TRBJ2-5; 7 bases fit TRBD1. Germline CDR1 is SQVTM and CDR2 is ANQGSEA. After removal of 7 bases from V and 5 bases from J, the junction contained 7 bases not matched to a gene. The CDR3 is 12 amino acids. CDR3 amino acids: CSGMTGFETQYF. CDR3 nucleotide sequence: TGCAGCGGAATGACAGGGTTCGAGACCCAGTACTTC.

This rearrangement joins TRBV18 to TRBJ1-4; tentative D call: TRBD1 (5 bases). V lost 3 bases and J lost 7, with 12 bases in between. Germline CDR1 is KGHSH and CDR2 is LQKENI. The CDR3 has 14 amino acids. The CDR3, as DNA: TGTGCCAGCTCACCCTCGGGGGGAGGTGAAAAACTGTTTTTT. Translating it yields CASSPSGGGEKLFF.

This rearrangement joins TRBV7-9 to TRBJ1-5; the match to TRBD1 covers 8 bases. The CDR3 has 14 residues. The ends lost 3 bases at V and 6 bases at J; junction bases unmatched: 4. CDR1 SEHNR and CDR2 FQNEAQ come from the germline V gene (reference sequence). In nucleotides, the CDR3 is TGTGCCAGCAGCTTCGGGCAGGGGGCTCAGCCCCAGCATTTT. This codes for CASSFGQGAQPQHF. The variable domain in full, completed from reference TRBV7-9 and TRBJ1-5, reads DTGVSQNPRHKITKRGQNVTFRCDPISEHNRLYWYRQTLGQGPEFLTYFQNEAQLEKSRLLSDRFSAERPKGSFSTLEIQRTEQGDSAMYLCASSFGQGAQPQHFGDGTRLSIL.

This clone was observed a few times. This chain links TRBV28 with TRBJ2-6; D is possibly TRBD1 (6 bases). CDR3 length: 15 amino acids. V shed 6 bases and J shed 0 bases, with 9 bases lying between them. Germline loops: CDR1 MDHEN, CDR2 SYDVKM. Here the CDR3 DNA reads TGTGCCAGCAGCACAGGGATCTCTGGGGCCAACGTCCTGACTTTC. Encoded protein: CASSTGISGANVLTF.

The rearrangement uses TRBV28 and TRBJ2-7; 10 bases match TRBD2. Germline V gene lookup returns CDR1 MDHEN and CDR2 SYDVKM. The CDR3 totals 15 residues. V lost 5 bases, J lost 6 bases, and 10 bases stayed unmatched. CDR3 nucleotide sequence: TGTGCCAGCAGTGGGAGCGGGAGGGCCTGGGGCGAGCAGTACTTC. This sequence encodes CASSGSGRAWGEQYF. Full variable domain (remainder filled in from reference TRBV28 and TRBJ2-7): DVKVTQSSRYLVKRTGEKVFLECVQDMDHENMFWYRQDPGLGLRLIYFSYDVKMKEKGDIPEGYSVSREKKERFSLILESASTNQTSMYLCASSGSGRAWGEQYFGPGTRLTVT.

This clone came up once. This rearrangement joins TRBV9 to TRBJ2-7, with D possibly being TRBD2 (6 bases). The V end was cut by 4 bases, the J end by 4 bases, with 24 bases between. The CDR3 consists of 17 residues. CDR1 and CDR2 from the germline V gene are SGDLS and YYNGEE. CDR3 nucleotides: TGTGCCAGCAGCCCCGGCGACGGGAGCTTAAGGAGGTACGAGCAGTACTTC. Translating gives CASSPGDGSLRRYEQYF.

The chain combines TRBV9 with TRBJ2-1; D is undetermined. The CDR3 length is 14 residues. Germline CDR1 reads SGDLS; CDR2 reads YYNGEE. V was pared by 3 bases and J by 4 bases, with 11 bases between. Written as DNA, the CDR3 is TGTGCCAGCAGCGCACAAACAGTATACAATGAGCAGTTCTTC. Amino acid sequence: CASSAQTVYNEQFF. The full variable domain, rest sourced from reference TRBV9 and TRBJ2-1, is DSGVTQTPKHLITATGQRVTLRCSPRSGDLSVYWYQQSLDQGLQFLIQYYNGEERAKGNILERFSAQQFPDLHSELNLSSLELGDSALYFCASSAQTVYNEQFFGPGTRLTVL.

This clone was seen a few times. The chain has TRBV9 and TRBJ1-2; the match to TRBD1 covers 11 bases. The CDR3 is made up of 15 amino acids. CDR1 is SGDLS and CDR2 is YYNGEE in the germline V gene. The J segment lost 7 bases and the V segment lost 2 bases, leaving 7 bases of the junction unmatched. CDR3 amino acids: CASSVTGTGGFGYTF. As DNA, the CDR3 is TGTGCCAGCAGCGTCACCGGGACAGGGGGGTTTGGCTACACCTTC.

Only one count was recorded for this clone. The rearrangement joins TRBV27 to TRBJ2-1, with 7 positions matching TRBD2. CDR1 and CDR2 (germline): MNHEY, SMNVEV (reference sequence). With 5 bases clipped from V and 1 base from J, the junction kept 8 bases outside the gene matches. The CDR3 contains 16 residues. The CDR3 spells CASSPSSGDSYNEQFF. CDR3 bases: TGTGCCAGCAGTCCATCTAGCGGTGATTCCTACAATGAGCAGTTCTTC.

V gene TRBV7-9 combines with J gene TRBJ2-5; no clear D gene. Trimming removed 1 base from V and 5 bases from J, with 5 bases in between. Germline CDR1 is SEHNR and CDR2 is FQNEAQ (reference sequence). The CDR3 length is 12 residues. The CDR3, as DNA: TGTGCCAGCAGCTTAGGGGCTGAGACCCAGTACTTC. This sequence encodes CASSLGAETQYF.

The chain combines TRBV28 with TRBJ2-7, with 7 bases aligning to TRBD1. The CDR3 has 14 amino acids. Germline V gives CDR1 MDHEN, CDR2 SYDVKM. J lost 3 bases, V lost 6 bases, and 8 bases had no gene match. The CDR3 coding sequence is TGTGCCAGCAGCCTCCAGGGACAGAACTACGAGCAGTACTTC. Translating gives CASSLQGQNYEQYF.

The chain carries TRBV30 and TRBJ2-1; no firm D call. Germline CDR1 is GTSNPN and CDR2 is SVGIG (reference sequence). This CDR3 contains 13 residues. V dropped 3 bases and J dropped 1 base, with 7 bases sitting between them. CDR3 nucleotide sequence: TGTGCCTGGAGGTTAGATTCCTACAATGAGCAGTTCTTC. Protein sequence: CAWRLDSYNEQFF.